This T cell receptor beta chain derives from a study of Ad26.COV2.S vaccination and SARS-CoV-2 variants. This clone appeared once. The sample's treatment: over 15 received Ad26.COV2.S at low or high dose, single or two shots; several received placebo; per-sample allocation not given. Samples analyzed were those drawn on day 63 after the first vaccine or placebo injection. Clones were read by immunoSEQ multiplex PCR, and TCRdb kept only the in-frame ones, dropping some. The table has around 300,000 clones, approximately 90% seen once; the top ten hold under 6%. Trimming shortened V by 7 bases and J by 2 bases, and 9 bases separated the two germline ends. Germline values: CDR1 MDHEN, CDR2 SYDVKM. This CDR3 has 12 residues.

The chain employs TRBV28 and TRBJ2-7; TRBD1 is a possible D gene (6 bases). The source material was peripheral blood, sampled in a trial of Ad26.COV2.S vaccine versus placebo. The sequence came from a person between 18 and 65 years old who received the Ad26.COV2.S COVID-19 vaccine or a placebo. The CDR3 loop is CASNDRTYEQYF. The CDR3 nucleotides read TGTGCCAGCAACGACAGGACCTACGAGCAGTACTTC.